This TCR beta chain was captured in a study of cytomegalovirus exposure and HLA in healthy donors. The repertoire was sequenced with immunoSEQ multiplex PCR; TCRdb's copy has only in-frame clones and lacks some. The profile shows approximately 150,000 clones, about 89% of them singletons. Study observations and caveats: Most TCR sequences were rare, but some public TCRs occurred in many donors.

Germline V gene sequence: CDR1 MNHEY, CDR2 SVGAGI. The J segment lost 7 bases and the V segment lost 2 bases, leaving 10 bases of the junction unmatched. CDR3 length equals 16 residues. On this clone: Its antigen is undetermined.

V is TRBV6-5 and J is TRBJ2-1; 8 bases agree with TRBD2. This clonotype was obtained from a woman aged 18-35 years in good health and CMV-seropositive. Source material: PBMCs. The CDR3 here is CASSYAGGVQRNEQFF. The DNA of the CDR3 is TGTGCCAGCAGTTACGCCGGGGGGGTACAGAGGAATGAGCAGTTCTTC.